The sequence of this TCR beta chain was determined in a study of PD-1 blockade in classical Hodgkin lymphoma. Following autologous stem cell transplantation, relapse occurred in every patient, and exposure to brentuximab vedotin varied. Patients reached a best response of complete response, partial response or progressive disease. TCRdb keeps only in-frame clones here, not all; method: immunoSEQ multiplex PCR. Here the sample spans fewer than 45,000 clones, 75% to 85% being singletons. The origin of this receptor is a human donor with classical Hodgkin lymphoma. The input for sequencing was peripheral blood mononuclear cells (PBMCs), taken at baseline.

CDR3 protein: CAISVTAPSTDTQYF. The DNA of the CDR3 is TGTGCCATCAGTGTGACAGCCCCTAGCACAGATACGCAGTATTTT. The chain carries TRBV10-3 and TRBJ2-3; tentative D call: TRBD1 (5 bases). The V end lost 4 bases, the J end lost 0 bases, and 11 bases lay between the germline ends. The CDR3 extends over 15 amino acids. Germline V lookup: CDR1 ENHRY, CDR2 SYGVKD.